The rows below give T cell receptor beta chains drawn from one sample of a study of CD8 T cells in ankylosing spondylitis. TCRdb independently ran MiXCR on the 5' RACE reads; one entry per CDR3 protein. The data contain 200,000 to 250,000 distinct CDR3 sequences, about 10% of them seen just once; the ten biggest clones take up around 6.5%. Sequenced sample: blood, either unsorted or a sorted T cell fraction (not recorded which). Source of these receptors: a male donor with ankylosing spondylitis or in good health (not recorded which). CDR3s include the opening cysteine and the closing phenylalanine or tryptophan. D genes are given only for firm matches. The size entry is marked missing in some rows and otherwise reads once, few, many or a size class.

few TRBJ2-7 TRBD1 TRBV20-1 TGCAGTGCTAGCCGGGACAGGGTCTACGAGCAGTACTTC CSASRDRVYEQYF
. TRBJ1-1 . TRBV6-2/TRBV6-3 TGTGCCAGTAGCAACCGACAGGCAGAAGCTTTCTTT CASSNRQAEAFF
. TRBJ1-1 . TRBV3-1 TGTGCCAGCAGCCCAGGGGACTTAGATTGGAACACTGAAGCTTTCTTT CASSPGDLDWNTEAFF
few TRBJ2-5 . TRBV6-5 TGTGCCAGCAGTTCGCAGGGGGGGGGGCCGGGGACCCAGTACTTC CASSSQGGGPGTQYF
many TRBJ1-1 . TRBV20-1 TGCAGTGCTAGACCCACCGAGCAGCCTGGGATAACTGAAGCTTTCTTT CSARPTEQPGITEAFF
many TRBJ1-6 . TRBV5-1 TGCGCCAGCAGCTTACAGGGATCCTATAATTCACCCCTCCACTTT CASSLQGSYNSPLHF
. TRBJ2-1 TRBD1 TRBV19 TGTGCCAGTAGCTTCGGGACAGGGAACGAGCAGTTCTTC CASSFGTGNEQFF
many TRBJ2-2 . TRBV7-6 TGTGCCAGCAGCCCGGAAGCCACCGGGGAGCTGTTTTTT CASSPEATGELFF
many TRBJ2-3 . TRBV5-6 TGTGCCAGCAGCTTTCCTAGTGGGTGGGATACGCAGTATTTT CASSFPSGWDTQYF
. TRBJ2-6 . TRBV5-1 TGCGCCAGCAGCTTGGACGGGCCTGGGGCCAACGTCCTGACTTTC CASSLDGPGANVLTF
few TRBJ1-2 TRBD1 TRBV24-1 TGTGCCACCAGTGACCTTGACAGGGTAGTTGGCTACACCTTC CATSDLDRVVGYTF
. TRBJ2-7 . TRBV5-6 TGTGCCAGCAGCTTGGTTAGTGGGACACCAACCTACGAGCAGTACTTC CASSLVSGTPTYEQYF
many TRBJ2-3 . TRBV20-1 TGCAGTGCTAGAGAATATCTAGGAGGCCATGGCACAGATACGCAGTATTTT CSAREYLGGHGTDTQYF
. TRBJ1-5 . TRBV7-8 TGTGCCAGCAGCTTAGCGAAATTGGGTTCCGCCAATCAGCCCCAGCATTTT CASSLAKLGSANQPQHF